The clone carrying this T cell receptor beta chain was detected only once. These data are taken from a study of blood T cell repertoires in COVID-19. Study-level information: Sites in the United States, Italy and Spain provided acute and convalescent COVID-19 samples. PBMCs, B-cell-depleted T cells, or T cells provided the cDNA or gDNA that made up the material.

V was cut by 5 bases and J by 1 base, with 9 bases left in between. This CDR3 is 14 amino acids long. Germline values: CDR1 MNHEY, CDR2 SVGAGI. Study processing details: Quantification of nucleated cells was approximated via reference gene primer amplification. Only in-frame clones appear in the TCRdb table, and some are missing; sequencing was by immunoSEQ multiplex PCR. That table furnishes V, J and clone size, whereas the DNA furnished D and trimming. Among around 250,000 clones listed, about 88% were seen once. Sequenced: peripheral blood. The chain carries TRBV6-5 and TRBJ2-1; possible D gene TRBD2, 5 bases. The TCR sequence derives from a man aged 18 to 30 with active or convalescent COVID-19. The CDR3 sequence: CASSISDSYNEQFF. The CDR3 DNA follows: TGTGCCAGCAGTATTAGCGATTCCTACAATGAGCAGTTCTTC.